The 19 T cell receptor beta chains given below trace back to one sample, sequenced in a study of shared clonotypes between healthy human individuals. The protocol was immunoSEQ multiplex PCR, while the TCRdb copy is restricted to in-frame clones and leaves out a portion. This sample has 90,000 to 130,000 clones; over 65% occur once, and the top ten carry almost 25%. The specimen was memory CD8+ T cells sorted from blood. Subset indicated: CD45RO+ cells pooled with CCR7-negative TemRA cells. The receptors originated from a woman aged 25 to 39 in good health.

The chain recombines TRBV15 with TRBJ2-5; TRBD1 might be the D (6 bases). The CDR3 consists of 15 residues. The germline V gene encodes CDR1 LNHNV and CDR2 YYDKDF (reference sequence). The V end was cut by 1 base, the J end by 2 bases, with 11 bases between. The CDR3 protein is CATSRGQAAQETQYF. The DNA for the CDR3 is TGTGCCACCAGCAGAGGACAGGCAGCTCAAGAGACCCAGTACTTC.

This clone has only a few counts. The chain carries TRBV28 and TRBJ1-3; 7 nucleotides agree with TRBD1. Germline V gives CDR1 MDHEN, CDR2 SYDVKM. V was pared by 2 bases and J by 0 bases, with 4 bases of the junction left unmatched. CDR3 size: 16 residues. CDR3: CASSLDGTVSGNTIYF. The CDR3 DNA reads TGTGCCAGCAGTTTAGACGGGACAGTCTCTGGAAACACCATATATTTT.

V gene TRBV7-8 combines with J gene TRBJ2-7; the D gene is possibly TRBD1 (6 bases). Deletions cut 3 bases from V and 2 bases from J, with 17 bases between. The CDR3 covers 16 residues. The germline V gene encodes CDR1 SGHVS and CDR2 FQNEAQ. In DNA, the CDR3 is TGTGCCAGCAGCTTTCGTCAGGGGAGAGAAACCTACGAGCAGTACTTC. It translates to CASSFRQGRETYEQYF.

The chain joins TRBV6-1 to TRBJ2-7; D perhaps matches TRBD2 (6 bases). The ends were cut back, 3 bases at V and 0 bases at J, with 12 bases in the middle. Per the germline V gene, CDR1 is MNHNS and CDR2 is SASEGT. The CDR3 loop spans 15 amino acids. CDR3 sequence: CASSEEAGSSYEQYF. The CDR3, as DNA: TGTGCCAGCAGTGAGGAGGCGGGAAGCTCCTACGAGCAGTACTTC.

This clone was detected many times. The chain combines TRBV13 with TRBJ2-7; D remains unclear. Deletions cut 0 bases from V and 0 bases from J, with 3 bases between. In germline, CDR1 is PRHDT, CDR2 FYEKMQ (reference sequence). CDR3 length: 13 amino acids. The CDR3 reads CASSLGPSYEQYF. CDR3 nucleotides: TGTGCCAGCAGCTTAGGCCCCTCCTACGAGCAGTACTTC. The whole variable domain, remainder taken from reference TRBV13 and TRBJ2-7, is AAGVIQSPRHLIKEKRETATLKCYPIPRHDTVYWYQQGPGQDPQFLISFYEKMQSDKGSIPDRFSAQQFSDYHSELNMSSLELGDSALYFCASSLGPSYEQYFGPGTRLTVT.

The chain couples TRBV28 to TRBJ2-7; the D gene is possibly TRBD1 (5 bases). The CDR3 has 15 residues. V was cut by 8 bases and J by 2 bases, with 19 bases left in between. The germline CDR1 and CDR2 sequences are MDHEN and SYDVKM. The CDR3 reads CASQGASSRAYEQYF. The CDR3 DNA reads TGTGCCAGCCAAGGTGCCTCCAGCAGGGCCTACGAGCAGTACTTC. Full variable domain (remainder filled in from reference TRBV28 and TRBJ2-7): DVKVTQSSRYLVKRTGEKVFLECVQDMDHENMFWYRQDPGLGLRLIYFSYDVKMKEKGDIPEGYSVSREKKERFSLILESASTNQTSMYLCASQGASSRAYEQYFGPGTRLTVT.

The chain has TRBV15 and TRBJ1-2; TRBD1 aligns across 10 bases. The germline gives CDR1 LNHNV, CDR2 YYDKDF (reference sequence). Trimming at V came to 3 bases and at J to 7 bases, leaving 8 bases not matched to a gene. This CDR3 region has 15 residues. CDR3 coding DNA: TGTGCCACCAGCAGCAGGACAGGGGGATGGTTTGGCTACACCTTC. It is translated as CATSSRTGGWFGYTF.

The rearrangement joins TRBV7-9 to TRBJ2-3; possible D gene TRBD1, 6 bases. The CDR3 has 17 amino acids. The ends were cut back, 6 bases at V and 2 bases at J, with 21 bases in the middle. In germline, CDR1 is SEHNR, CDR2 FQNEAQ (reference sequence). CDR3 nucleotides: TGTGCCAGCAGAGATACACAGGGTTTATCTCCCACAGATACGCAGTATTTT. It specifies CASRDTQGLSPTDTQYF.

The gene calls are TRBV7-2 and TRBJ2-7, with 11 positions matching TRBD2. V was pared by 2 bases and J by 5 bases, with 11 bases of the junction left unmatched. Germline V lookup: CDR1 SGHTA, CDR2 FQGNSA. CDR3 length: 17 residues. The CDR3 reads CASSLSFPGTSGDEQYF. The CDR3 DNA sequence: TGTGCCAGCAGCTTAAGCTTCCCCGGGACTAGCGGAGACGAGCAGTACTTC. Together with reference TRBV7-2 and TRBJ2-7, the CDR3 gives the full variable domain: GAGVSQSPSNKVTEKGKDVELRCDPISGHTALYWYRQSLGQGLEFLIYFQGNSAPDKSGLPSDRFSAERTGGSVSTLTIQRTQQEDSAVYLCASSLSFPGTSGDEQYFGPGTRLTVT.

V usage is TRBV28 and J usage is TRBJ2-7; TRBD2 agrees at 9 bases. The CDR3 length is 15 residues. After removal of 3 bases from V and 3 bases from J, the junction contained 6 bases not matched to a gene. Germline loops: CDR1 MDHEN, CDR2 SYDVKM. This CDR3 is CASSFGVSGSYEQYF. CDR3 coding DNA: TGTGCCAGCAGTTTCGGGGTTAGCGGGAGCTACGAGCAGTACTTC.

This clone was seen repeatedly, ten times or more. The genes are TRBV29-1 and TRBJ2-5, with TRBD2 identical over 15 bases. V lost 7 bases and J lost 4; bases outside the gene matches: 4. The germline CDR1 and CDR2 sequences are SQVTM and ANQGSEA. The CDR3 totals 14 residues. The CDR3 reads CSGRTSGRGETQYF. CDR3 in DNA: TGCAGCGGCAGGACTAGCGGGAGGGGAGAGACCCAGTACTTC.

The chain is built from TRBV28 and TRBJ2-3; 7 bases are a match to TRBD2. Per the germline V gene, CDR1 is MDHEN and CDR2 is SYDVKM. The CDR3 sequence is 15 residues long. Trimming at V came to 5 bases and at J to 0 bases, leaving 5 bases not matched to a gene. The CDR3 nucleotides read TGTGCCAGCAGTCGTAGCGGGCCTAGCACAGATACGCAGTATTTT. This codes for CASSRSGPSTDTQYF.

The sample holds a few counts of this clone. The chain uses TRBV6-4 and TRBJ2-5; the match to TRBD2 covers 10 bases. The DNA end is a closer match to TRBJ2-7, so the J assignment may be wrong. Germline V CDR1 and CDR2: MRHNA, SNTAGT. The CDR3 length is 13 residues. The CDR3 protein is CARRLAGAYEQYF. CDR3 DNA: TGTGCCAGACGCCTAGCGGGAGCCTACGAGCAGTACTTC.

At least ten counts were recorded for this clone. The chain recombines TRBV10-3 with TRBJ1-1; 7 positions match TRBD1. After removal of 10 bases from V and 8 bases from J, the junction contained 7 bases not matched to a gene. This CDR3 has 11 residues. Per germline, CDR1 ENHRY and CDR2 SYGVKD. The CDR3 region has the DNA TGTGCCACAAGACAGGGAATAGAAGCTTTCTTT. Protein product: CATRQGIEAFF.

This chain uses TRBV25-1 with TRBJ2-7; a possible D gene is TRBD2 (6 bases). The length of the CDR3 is 16 residues. V lost 1 base and J lost 3, with 16 bases in between. CDR1 is MGHDK and CDR2 is SYGVNS in the germline V gene. The CDR3 bases are TGTGCCAGCAGTGAATCTAGGGTTGGGACTTTCTACGAGCAGTACTTC. It yields the protein CASSESRVGTFYEQYF.

The chain is built from TRBV7-6 and TRBJ1-2; 9 bases line up with TRBD1. The trim removed 8 bases at V and 8 bases at J, leaving 6 bases unmatched. The CDR3 length is 12 residues. Germline V gene data show CDR1 as SGHVS and CDR2 as FNYEAQ. CDR3 coding DNA: TGTGCCAGCGGGACAGGGAGTGGCGGCTACACCTTC. Protein product: CASGTGSGGYTF.

Relative to its sample, this clone is medium-sized. This chain joins TRBV27 and TRBJ2-7, with D uncertain. CDR1 is MNHEY and CDR2 is SMNVEV in the germline V gene (reference sequence). The CDR3 extends over 12 amino acids. V lost 3 bases, J lost 3 bases, and 6 bases lay in between. CDR3 DNA: TGTGCCAGCAGTTTGGGCGGCTACGAGCAGTACTTC. Amino acid sequence: CASSLGGYEQYF.

This rearrangement joins TRBV27 to TRBJ2-7; 10 bases match TRBD2. CDR1 and CDR2 from the germline V gene are MNHEY and SMNVEV (reference sequence). The CDR3 totals 16 residues. V was pared by 4 bases and J by 4 bases, with 10 bases of the junction left unmatched. In nucleotides, the CDR3 is TGTGCCAGCAGTTCCGCCTCTAGCGGGGGAGCGTACGAGCAGTACTTC. This gives the protein CASSSASSGGAYEQYF.

This clone occurred a few times. The chain is built from TRBV19 and TRBJ1-5; D is unresolved. This CDR3 is 15 amino acids long. V was pared by 6 bases and J by 2 bases, with 14 bases between. The germline V gene has CDR1 LNHDA and CDR2 SQIVND (reference sequence). The CDR3 is CASSRFLFGNQPQHF. The CDR3, as DNA: TGTGCCAGTAGCAGGTTCCTCTTTGGCAATCAGCCCCAGCATTTT. The complete variable domain, with remaining parts taken from reference TRBV19 and TRBJ1-5, reads DGGITQSPKYLFRKEGQNVTLSCEQNLNHDAMYWYRQDPGQGLRLIYYSQIVNDFQKGDIAEGYSVSREKKESFPLTVTSAQKNPTAFYLCASSRFLFGNQPQHFGDGTRLSIL.